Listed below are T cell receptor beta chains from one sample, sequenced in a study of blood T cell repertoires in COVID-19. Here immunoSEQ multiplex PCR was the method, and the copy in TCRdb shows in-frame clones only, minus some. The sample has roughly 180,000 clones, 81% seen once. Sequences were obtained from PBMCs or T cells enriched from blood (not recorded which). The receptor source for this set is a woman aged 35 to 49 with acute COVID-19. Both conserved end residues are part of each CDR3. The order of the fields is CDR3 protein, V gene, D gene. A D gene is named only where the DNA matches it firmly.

CATSDLSSGRTGELFF	TRBV24-1	TRBD2
CASSPKQGRGEAFF	TRBV11-2	.
CASSQEIIVTPRAEAFF	TRBV4-1	.
CASSGQRPNTGELFF	TRBV6-5	.
CASSQVDRNYGYTF	TRBV4-2	.
CASSYGTDYEQYF	TRBV27	.
CASSLVQGAATEAFF	TRBV7-8	TRBD1
CASSLVGTSGRSDTQYF	TRBV5-1	TRBD2
CAWRVEYGYTF	TRBV30	.
CAISRYRGNQPQHF	TRBV10-3	TRBD1
CASSRLAGALGAKNIQYF	TRBV19	TRBD2
CASKLRAGGSSNEQYF	TRBV5-1	TRBD2
CASSQEAGNTGELFF	TRBV4-2	.
CAWSVRSPQPHLGNTIYF	TRBV30	.
CASSLDGGQGTYEQYF	TRBV7-9	TRBD1
CASRAQGTDTQYF	TRBV19	.
CASSQVAGAPDTQYF	TRBV3-1/TRBV3-2	TRBD2
CASSPSGGVNTQYF	TRBV7-9	TRBD2
CASSLEALTSGNTIYF	TRBV5-6	.
CASSSGGIGTDTQYF	TRBV6-1	TRBD1
CASSSPGLALTGELFF	TRBV5-4	TRBD2
CASSSRFTGQGARGDYGYTF	TRBV4-1	TRBD1
CASSPPTRRGEAFF	TRBV18	.
CASATYDSGNTIYF	TRBV5-5	.
CASKGSTGPNTEAFF	TRBV27	.
CACIVRRERSSSYNEQFF	TRBV2	TRBD2
CASSLSRANQPQHF	TRBV27	.
CAWSTYLDEQFF	TRBV30	.
CARRGSSNSPLHF	TRBV27	.
CASSPLAGYNEQFF	TRBV5-1	.
CASSLGLQGNQETQYF	TRBV7-9	.
CASSRTFQRGYNEQFF	TRBV7-8	TRBD2
CASSQNGGVSYGYTF	TRBV3-1/TRBV3-2	.
CASSGDLAKNIQYF	TRBV2	.
CASSVQGSAGNTIYF	TRBV7-9	TRBD1
CASSLAHSGMGDTQYF	TRBV7-3	TRBD2
CASSLAGSNQPQHF	TRBV27	.
CASSLQGLDNEQFF	TRBV5-1	.
CASSHRTGLGQPQHF	TRBV16	.
CASSWGQVENTEAFF	TRBV11-1	TRBD1
CASTSTAYYGYTF	TRBV5-6	.
CAHSPTGIYQPQHF	TRBV6-5	TRBD1
CASSYGGLAGADTQYF	TRBV6-5	TRBD2
CASSDGGFGGSYEQYF	TRBV2	.
CASSEVGGNEQYF	TRBV2	.
CASSWGGTEAFF	TRBV7-2	.
CASSQDRARVQETQYF	TRBV3-1/TRBV3-2	.
CASSSDRGGDEKLFF	TRBV11-3	TRBD1
CASSPQGAQGYTF	TRBV2	TRBD1
CASSDGWGTDTQYF	TRBV6-5	.
CASSYRDRGSYEQYF	TRBV6-5	TRBD1
CASTTGRAGTEAFF	TRBV2	.
CAWGPDSGNIQYF	TRBV30	.
CASYTSGNSNYGYTF	TRBV19	.
CASRDNYNEQFF	TRBV27	.